This T cell receptor (beta chain) was captured in a study of CD8 T cells in ankylosing spondylitis. Study-wide findings and caveats: What seemed typical of ankylosing spondylitis blood was a TCR beta motif built from several highly homologous variants. Previous work reported some of these motif variants in the synovial fluid and blood of reactive arthritis.

MiXCR was run by TCRdb on the 5' RACE reads, yielding one entry per CDR3 protein. Of 200,000 to 250,000 distinct CDR3 sequences in the sample, over 7% are singletons; the top ten hold roughly 5%. Points on this clonotype: The antigen is not known.

From germline, CDR1 is KGHSH and CDR2 LQKENI. The CDR3 covers 17 residues. V lost 5 bases and J lost 1, with 18 bases in between. Material for sequencing was blood, either unsorted or a sorted T cell fraction (not recorded which). V and J are TRBV18 and TRBJ1-5; D might be TRBD1 (6 bases). This TCR came from a female donor with ankylosing spondylitis or in good health (not recorded which). CDR3 nucleotide sequence: TGTGCCAGCTCATCAATACAGGGACCGGGGAGCAATCAGCCCCAGCATTTT. Its translation: CASSSIQGPGSNQPQHF.